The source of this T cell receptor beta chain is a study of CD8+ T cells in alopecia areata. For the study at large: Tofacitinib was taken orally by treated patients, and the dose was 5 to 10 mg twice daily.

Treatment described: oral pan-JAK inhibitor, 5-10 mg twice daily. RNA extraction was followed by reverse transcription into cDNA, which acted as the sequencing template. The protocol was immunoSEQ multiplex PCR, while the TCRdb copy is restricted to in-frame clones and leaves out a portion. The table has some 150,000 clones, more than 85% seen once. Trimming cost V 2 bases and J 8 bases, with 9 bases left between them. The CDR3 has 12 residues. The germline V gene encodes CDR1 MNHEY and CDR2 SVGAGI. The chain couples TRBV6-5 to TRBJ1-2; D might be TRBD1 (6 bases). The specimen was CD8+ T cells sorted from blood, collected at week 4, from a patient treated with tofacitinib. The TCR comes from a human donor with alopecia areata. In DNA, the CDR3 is TGTGCCAGCAGTTACGACAGGAGCGGCTACACCTTC. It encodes CASSYDRSGYTF.